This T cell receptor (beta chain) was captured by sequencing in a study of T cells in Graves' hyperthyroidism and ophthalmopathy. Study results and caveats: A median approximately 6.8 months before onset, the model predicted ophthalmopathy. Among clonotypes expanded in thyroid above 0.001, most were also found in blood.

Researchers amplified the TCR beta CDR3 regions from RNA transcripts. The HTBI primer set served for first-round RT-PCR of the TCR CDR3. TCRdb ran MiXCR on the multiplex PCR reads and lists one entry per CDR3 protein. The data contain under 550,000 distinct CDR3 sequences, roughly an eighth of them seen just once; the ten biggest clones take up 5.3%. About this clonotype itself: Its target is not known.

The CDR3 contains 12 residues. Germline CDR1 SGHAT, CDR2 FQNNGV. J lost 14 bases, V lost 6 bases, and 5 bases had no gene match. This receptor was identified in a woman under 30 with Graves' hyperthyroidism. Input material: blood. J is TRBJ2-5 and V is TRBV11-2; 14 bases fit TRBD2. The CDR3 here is CASSTGTSGSYF. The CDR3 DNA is TGTGCCAGCAGTACAGGGACTAGCGGGAGTTACTTC. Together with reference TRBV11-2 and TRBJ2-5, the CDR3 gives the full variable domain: EAGVAQSPRYKIIEKRQSVAFWCNPISGHATLYWYQQILGQGPKLLIQFQNNGVVDDSQLPKDRFSAERLKGVDSTLKIQPAKLEDSAVYLCASSTGTSGSYFGPGTRLLVL.